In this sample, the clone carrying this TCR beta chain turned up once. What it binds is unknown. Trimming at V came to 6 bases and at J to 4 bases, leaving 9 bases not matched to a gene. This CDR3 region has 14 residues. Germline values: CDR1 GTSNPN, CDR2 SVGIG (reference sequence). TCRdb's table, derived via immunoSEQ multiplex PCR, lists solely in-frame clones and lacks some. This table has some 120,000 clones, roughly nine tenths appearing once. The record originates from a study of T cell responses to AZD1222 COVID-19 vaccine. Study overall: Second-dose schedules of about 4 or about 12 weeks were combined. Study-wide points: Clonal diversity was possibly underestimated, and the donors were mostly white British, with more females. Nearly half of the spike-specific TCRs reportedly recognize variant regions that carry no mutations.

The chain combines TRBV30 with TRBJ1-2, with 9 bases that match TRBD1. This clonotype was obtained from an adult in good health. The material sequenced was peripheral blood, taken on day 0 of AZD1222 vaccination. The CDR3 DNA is TGTGCCTGCCATCGGACAGGGGCTCCCTATGGCTACACCTTC. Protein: CACHRTGAPYGYTF.